The TCR beta chain under discussion was sequenced for a study of cytomegalovirus exposure and HLA in healthy donors. The study, taken as a whole, reports: Rare TCR sequences dominated, though some public TCRs recurred in many donors. 164 TCR beta chains were listed as cytomegalovirus-associated. In vitro, a few CMV-associated chains proved specific for CMV antigens.

Germline V gene data show CDR1 as SQVTM and CDR2 as ANQGSEA. The CDR3 totals 12 residues. V lost 4 bases to trimming and J lost 6 bases, with 13 bases between them. This clone was recorded a few times. The antigen remains undetermined. Profiling relied on immunoSEQ multiplex PCR, and the TCRdb table lists in-frame clones only, not all of them. Seen here are 150,000 or so clones, about 86% observed once, and the top ten hold about 22%. The sequence derives from a man between 18 and 29 years old in good health and CMV-seropositive. The sequenced material came from PBMCs. The chain combines TRBV29-1 with TRBJ2-7; D is possibly TRBD1 (6 bases). The CDR3 sequence is CSVAGGGREQYF. In DNA, the CDR3 is TGCAGCGTTGCGGGTGGGGGCCGCGAGCAGTACTTC.